Sequencing of this TCR beta chain was carried out in a study of T-cell memory formation after mild COVID-19 (TCRdb year 2021). Some background on the complete study: TCR sequence clusters from the two donors were found to be largely donor specific. In two donors, T-cell clones that expanded and contracted after mild COVID-19 were followed by sequencing TCRalpha and TCRbeta repertoires longitudinally. Two young, previously healthy adult volunteers, one female and one male, were included in the cohort. What the study reported, not specific to this receptor: Contracting CD4+ clones appeared mostly in the CM and EM memory subsets, whereas CD8+ clones were enriched in EMRA. The second-wave clones that peaked on day 37 were not confirmed to be SARS-CoV-2 specific. The study covered only a couple of mild cases, and larger cohorts including severe cases with pre-infection samples were considered necessary. Clones that contracted from day 15 to 85 showed balanced CD4/CD8 phenotypes, whereas a second wave of clones that expanded from day 15 to 37 leaned towards CD4+. The detection of some responding clones in pre-infection memory suggests that pre-existing cross-reactive memory T cells joined the SARS-CoV-2 response.

The sequencer was an Illumina NovaSeq 6000. TCRalpha and TCRbeta cDNA libraries were constructed by 5'RACE with constant-segment primers, with sample barcodes and unique molecular identifiers being introduced. Trizol reagent was used to extract RNA from every sample. Amplification of the libraries took two PCR steps, and the second step added a second sample barcode plus Illumina TruSeq adapters. Sequencing of libraries was performed on an Illumina NovaSeq with 2 x 150 bp paired-end reads. For the original study's pipeline: Reads were demultiplexed and collapsed into UMI-guided consensus sequences with migec v1.2.7. With mixcr v2.1.11, UMI consensuses were aligned to TRA and TRB V and J templates and assembled into clonotypes. Expanded or contracted clonotypes were those called significant by both edgeR and NoisET, with noise models trained on biological replicates. For edgeR calls, the thresholds were a false discovery rate-adjusted p below 0.01 and a log2 fold-change of 1. As an exploratory analysis of dynamics, max-normalized trajectories of the 1000 most abundant clonotypes were examined with PCA combined with hierarchical clustering. Each responding clone was given a CD4 or CD8 phenotype based on the CD4+ and CD8+ repertoires, which had been sequenced separately. Using fastp at Q25 and MiXCR, TCRdb reprocessed the public reads and kept productive beta chains. Rows are combined by CDR3 protein, so each entry shows the most common genes and DNA. Here the V and J calls rest on TCRdb's processing, not on the authors' analysis. Recorded for this sample are hundreds of thousands of distinct CDR3 sequences; roughly a fifth of them occurred a single time. The ten largest clones capture approximately 8.4% of the sample.

Ficoll-Paque density gradient centrifugation was the method used to isolate PBMCs. V is pruned by 6 bases and J by 2 bases, leaving 8 bases of the junction without a gene match. The CDR3 has 15 amino acids, counting the end cysteine and phenylalanine. Of the read, only the CDR3 DNA is kept; its 45 bases are in frame from base 1. The germline V gene encodes CDR1 SQVTM and CDR2 ANQGSEA. There are a few counts of this clonotype. It has no known antigen specificity. The sample holds no much larger clone one base away, and base qualities are not on file. Source material: PBMCs or a T cell subset sorted from them (not recorded which). The chain employs TRBV29-1 and TRBJ2-7; the junction holds 12 bases that match TRBD2. The receptor's source is an adult woman who had mild COVID-19 (a few samples of this study predate the infection). The sample titles of this study are shuffled in the database, so cell type and time point are left out; the donor was told from shared clones. The CDR3 region: CSVKTRTSGTYEQYF. The sequence in DNA is TGCAGCGTGAAAACTCGGACTAGCGGGACCTACGAGCAGTACTTC.